This T cell receptor (beta chain) came from a study of T-cell reconstitution after alpha-beta-depleted transplantation in children. Study outcomes and limitations: T-cell counts and diversity at one year following transplant were attributed mainly to newly produced T cells. Several hundred rapidly expanded clones from non-depleted graft cells reportedly supplied alpha-beta T cells about two months post-transplant.

Details on this clonotype: Its matching antigen is unknown.

Construction of the TCRbeta library involved unique molecular identifiers. TCRdb called the PCR reads again in MiXCR, with one record for every CDR3 protein. The table has some 100,000 distinct CDR3 sequences, more than 20% seen once. The V gene lost 5 bases and the J gene lost 2 bases, with 12 bases spanning the gap. Germline loops: CDR1 LGHNA, CDR2 YNFKEQ. The CDR3 is made up of 15 amino acids. The TCR sequence derives from a boy aged 2 to 10 with acute lymphoblastic leukemia, due to receive a stem cell transplant. The gene calls are TRBV4-2 and TRBJ2-2, with D possibly matching TRBD2 (5 bases). The specimen was PBMCs, collected before TCRalphabeta/CD19-depleted stem cell transplant. The CDR3 DNA follows: TGTGCCAGCAGCTCCGGGAATCAAAACACCGGGGAGCTGTTTTTT. Protein: CASSSGNQNTGELFF.